This T cell receptor beta chain was captured by sequencing in a study of Graves' ophthalmopathy and Graves' hyperthyroidism. For this clonotype: Its cognate antigen is unknown.

The diagnosis combined clinical symptoms, thyroxine, TRAb, thyroid ultrasound and orbital computed tomography scans. PBMCs were density-gradient isolated from roughly 10 ml fresh blood. Study results and caveats: Detected in blood as well were most expanded thyroid clonotypes with frequency above 0.001.

This CDR3 comprises 14 residues. V was pared by 4 bases and J by 3 bases, with 9 bases between. In germline, CDR1 is SGHAT, CDR2 FQNNGV. Using RNA transcripts, the TCR beta CDR3 regions were amplified. Amplification began with first-round RT-PCR using HTBI primers, then second-round multiplex PCR was performed. TCRdb re-derived calls from the multiplex PCR reads in MiXCR, one entry per CDR3 protein. The sample yields approximately 500,000 distinct CDR3 sequences, roughly an eighth seen once. The material sequenced was blood. This TCR came from a woman under 40 with Graves' ophthalmopathy. This chain links TRBV11-2 with TRBJ2-2, with D hard to call. CDR3 coding DNA: TGTGCCAGCAGCTACGCGGCTTACACCGGGGAGCTGTTTTTT. Its translation: CASSYAAYTGELFF. The full variable domain, its missing parts supplied by reference TRBV11-2 and TRBJ2-2, is EAGVAQSPRYKIIEKRQSVAFWCNPISGHATLYWYQQILGQGPKLLIQFQNNGVVDDSQLPKDRFSAERLKGVDSTLKIQPAKLEDSAVYLCASSYAAYTGELFFGEGSRLTVL.